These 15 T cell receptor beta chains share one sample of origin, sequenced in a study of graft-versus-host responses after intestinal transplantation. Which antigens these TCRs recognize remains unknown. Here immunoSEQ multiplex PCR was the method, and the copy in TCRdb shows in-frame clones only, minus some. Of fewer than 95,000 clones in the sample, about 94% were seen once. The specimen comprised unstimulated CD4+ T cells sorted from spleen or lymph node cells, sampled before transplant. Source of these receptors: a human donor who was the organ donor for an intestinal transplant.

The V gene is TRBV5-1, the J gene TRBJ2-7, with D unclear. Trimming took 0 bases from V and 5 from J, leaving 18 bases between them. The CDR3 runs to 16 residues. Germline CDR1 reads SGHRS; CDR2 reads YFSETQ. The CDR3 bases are TGCGCCAGCAGCTTGGGGCGGCAGGCCGGTTTGGACGAGCAGTACTTC. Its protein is CASSLGRQAGLDEQYF.

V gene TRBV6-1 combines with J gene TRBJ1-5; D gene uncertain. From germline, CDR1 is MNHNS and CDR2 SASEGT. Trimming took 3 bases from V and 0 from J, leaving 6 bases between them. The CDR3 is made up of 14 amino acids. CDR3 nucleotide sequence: TGTGCCAGCAGTGAGGGTCATAGCAATCAGCCCCAGCATTTT. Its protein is CASSEGHSNQPQHF.

The CDR3 nucleotides are TGTGCCAGCAGTGAAGCGCTTCCGGGGGAGACCCAGTACTTC. Amino acid sequence: CASSEALPGETQYF. This sequence joins TRBV2 and TRBJ2-5, with a possible D match to TRBD2 (5 bases). This CDR3 is built from 14 residues. The germline gives CDR1 SNHLY, CDR2 FYNNEI. The V end lost 0 bases, the J end lost 5 bases, and 10 bases lay between the germline ends.

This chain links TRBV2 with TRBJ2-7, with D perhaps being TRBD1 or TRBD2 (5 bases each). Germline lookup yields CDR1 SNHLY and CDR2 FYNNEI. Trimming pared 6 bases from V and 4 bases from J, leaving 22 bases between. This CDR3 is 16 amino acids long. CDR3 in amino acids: CASSKGDRAGSYEQYF. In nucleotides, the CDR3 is TGTGCCAGCAGCAAGGGAGACAGAGCAGGATCATACGAGCAGTACTTC.

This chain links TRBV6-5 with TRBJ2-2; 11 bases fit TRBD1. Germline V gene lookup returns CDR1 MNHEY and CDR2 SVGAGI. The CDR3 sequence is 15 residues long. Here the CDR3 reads CATGTGGLVTGELFF. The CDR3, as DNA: TGTGCTACAGGGACAGGGGGATTGGTAACCGGGGAGCTGTTTTTT.

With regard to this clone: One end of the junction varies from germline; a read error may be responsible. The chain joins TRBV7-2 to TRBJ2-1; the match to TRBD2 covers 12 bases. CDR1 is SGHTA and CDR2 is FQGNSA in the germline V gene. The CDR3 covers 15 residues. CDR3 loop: CASTPGALAGGDTVF. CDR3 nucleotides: TGTGCCAGCACTCCCGGGGCGCTAGCGGGGGGGGACACGGTCTTC.

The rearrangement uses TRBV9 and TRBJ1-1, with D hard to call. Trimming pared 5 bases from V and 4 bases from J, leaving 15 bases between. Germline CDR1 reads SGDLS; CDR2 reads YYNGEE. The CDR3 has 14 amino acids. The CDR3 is CASRGDTSATEAFF. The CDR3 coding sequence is TGTGCCAGCAGGGGAGACACAAGTGCCACTGAAGCTTTCTTT.

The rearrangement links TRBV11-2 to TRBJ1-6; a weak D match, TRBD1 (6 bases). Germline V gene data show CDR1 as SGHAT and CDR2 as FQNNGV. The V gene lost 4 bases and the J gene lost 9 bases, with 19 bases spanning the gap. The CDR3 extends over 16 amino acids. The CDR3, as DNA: TGTGCCAGCAGCTCCACACGACAGGCGATAGGTTCACCCCTCCACTTT. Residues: CASSSTRQAIGSPLHF.

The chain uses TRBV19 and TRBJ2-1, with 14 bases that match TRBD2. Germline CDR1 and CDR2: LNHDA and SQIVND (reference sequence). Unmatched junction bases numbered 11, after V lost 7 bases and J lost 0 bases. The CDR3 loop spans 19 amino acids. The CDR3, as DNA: TGTGCCAGTATGACCTCCGGGACTAGCGGGGGACCCTCCTACAATGAGCAGTTCTTC. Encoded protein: CASMTSGTSGGPSYNEQFF.

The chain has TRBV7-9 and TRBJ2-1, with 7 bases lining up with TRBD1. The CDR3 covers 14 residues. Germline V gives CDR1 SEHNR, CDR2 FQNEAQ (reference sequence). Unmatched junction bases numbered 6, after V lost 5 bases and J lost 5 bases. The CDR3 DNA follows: TGTGCCAGCAGCCGGTCAGGGGGAAACAATGAGCAGTTCTTC. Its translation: CASSRSGGNNEQFF.

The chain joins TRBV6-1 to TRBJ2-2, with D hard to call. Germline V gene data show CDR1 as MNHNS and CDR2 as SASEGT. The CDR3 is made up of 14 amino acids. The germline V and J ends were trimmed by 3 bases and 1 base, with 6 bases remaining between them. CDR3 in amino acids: CASSEVQNTGELFF. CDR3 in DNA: TGTGCCAGCAGTGAGGTACAGAACACCGGGGAGCTGTTTTTT.

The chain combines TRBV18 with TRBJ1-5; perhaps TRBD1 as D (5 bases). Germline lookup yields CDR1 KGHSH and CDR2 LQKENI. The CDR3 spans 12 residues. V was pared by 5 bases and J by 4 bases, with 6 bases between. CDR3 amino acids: CASSGQNQPQHF. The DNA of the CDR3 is TGTGCCAGCTCAGGACAAAATCAGCCCCAGCATTTT.

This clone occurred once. CDR3 DNA: TGCGCCAGCAGCCGCAGTGACAATGAAAAACTGTTTTTT. Its translation is CASSRSDNEKLFF. V usage is TRBV5-1 and J usage is TRBJ1-4; D not resolved. The V end was cut by 4 bases, the J end by 5 bases, with 9 bases between. This CDR3 is 13 amino acids long. Germline V CDR1 and CDR2: SGHRS, YFSETQ.

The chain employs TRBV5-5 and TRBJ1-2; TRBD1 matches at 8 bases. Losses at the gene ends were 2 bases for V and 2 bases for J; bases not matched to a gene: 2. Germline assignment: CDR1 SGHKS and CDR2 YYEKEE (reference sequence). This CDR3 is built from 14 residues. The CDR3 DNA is TGTGCCAGCAGCTTAGCAGGGGGCAACTATGGCTACACCTTC. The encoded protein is CASSLAGGNYGYTF.

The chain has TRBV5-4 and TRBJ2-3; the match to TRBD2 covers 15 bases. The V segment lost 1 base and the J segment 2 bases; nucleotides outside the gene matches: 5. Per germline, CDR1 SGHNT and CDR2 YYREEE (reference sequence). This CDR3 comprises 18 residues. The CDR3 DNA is TGTGCCAGCAGCTTGCTTGGACTAGCGGGGGGGCCCACAGATACGCAGTATTTT. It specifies CASSLLGLAGGPTDTQYF.